The 8 T cell receptor beta chains below come from one sample, sequenced in a study of T cell repertoires in ileal Crohn's disease. Profiled with immunoSEQ multiplex PCR; TCRdb holds only in-frame clones, not every one. The sample lists about 13,000 clones; over 65% were seen once. The sample taken for sequencing was ileal tissue. The receptors were sampled from an adult with Crohn's disease.

V is TRBV28 and J is TRBJ1-2, with a possible D match to TRBD1 (6 bases). Germline CDR1 reads MDHEN; CDR2 reads SYDVKM. V lost 6 bases and J 1 base, leaving 21 bases between the germline ends. CDR3 length: 17 amino acids. The CDR3 nucleotides are TGTGCCAGCAGGGAAATTCAGGGGCCCCAACTTAACTATGGCTACACCTTC. It is translated as CASREIQGPQLNYGYTF.

This rearrangement joins TRBV7-2 to TRBJ2-1; 11 bases line up with TRBD2. CDR1 is SGHTA and CDR2 is FQGNSA in the germline V gene. V was pared by 0 bases and J by 10 bases, with 8 bases of the junction left unmatched. The CDR3 is made up of 16 amino acids. This chain's CDR3 is CASSLAPSGGKHEQFF. The CDR3 DNA sequence: TGTGCCAGCAGCTTAGCGCCTAGCGGGGGGAAGCACGAGCAGTTCTTC.

The chain links TRBV5-1 to TRBJ1-1, with 8 positions matching TRBD1. CDR1 and CDR2 from the germline V gene are SGHRS and YFSETQ. CDR3 size: 16 residues. The junction had 9 bases not matched to a gene; V was cut back by 4 bases and J by 1 base. CDR3 residues: CASSGPLQGGNTEAFF. The CDR3 DNA reads TGCGCCAGCAGCGGACCCCTACAGGGGGGGAACACTGAAGCTTTCTTT. Based on the CDR3 plus reference TRBV5-1 and TRBJ1-1, the full variable domain is KAGVTQTPRYLIKTRGQQVTLSCSPISGHRSVSWYQQTPGQGLQFLFEYFSETQRNKGNFPGRFSGRQFSNSRSEMNVSTLELGDSALYLCASSGPLQGGNTEAFFGQGTRLTVV.

The rearrangement links TRBV5-4 to TRBJ2-2; 9 nucleotides agree with TRBD1. J gave up 6 bases and V 4 bases, and 7 bases lay outside the gene matches. The CDR3 length is 15 residues. Germline CDR1 reads SGHNT; CDR2 reads YYREEE (reference sequence). As DNA, the CDR3 is TGTGCCAGCAGCCCGGGGACAGGGATCGCCGGGGAGCTGTTTTTT. It translates to CASSPGTGIAGELFF.

This rearrangement joins TRBV28 to TRBJ1-2; 10 bases are a match to TRBD1. The CDR3 consists of 16 residues. Germline V CDR1 and CDR2: MDHEN, SYDVKM. Germline trimming cut 4 bases from V and 7 bases from J; bases unmatched to any gene: 12. The CDR3 loop reads CASSSSGTGVPSGYTF. The CDR3 DNA reads TGTGCCAGCAGTTCATCCGGGACAGGGGTTCCGAGTGGCTACACCTTC.

This clone was seen a handful of times. This rearrangement joins TRBV2 to TRBJ1-2, with unresolved D. This CDR3 region has 12 residues. Deletions cut 8 bases from V and 8 bases from J, with 15 bases between. In germline, CDR1 is SNHLY, CDR2 FYNNEI. The chain's CDR3 is CASGVQRAGYTF. CDR3 DNA sequence: TGTGCCAGCGGGGTCCAGAGGGCGGGCTACACCTTC.

This chain connects TRBV5-5 to TRBJ2-7; D is possibly TRBD1 (5 bases). V dropped 0 bases and J dropped 2 bases, with 6 bases sitting between them. Germline lookup yields CDR1 SGHKS and CDR2 YYEKEE (reference sequence). The CDR3 sequence is 13 residues long. The CDR3 region is CASSLETAYEQYF. CDR3 coding DNA: TGTGCCAGCAGCTTGGAGACAGCCTACGAGCAGTACTTC. Together with reference TRBV5-5 and TRBJ2-7, the CDR3 gives the full variable domain: DAGVTQSPTHLIKTRGQQVTLRCSPISGHKSVSWYQQVLGQGPQFIFQYYEKEERGRGNFPDRFSARQFPNYSSELNVNALLLGDSALYLCASSLETAYEQYFGPGTRLTVT.

The rearrangement joins TRBV7-2 to TRBJ2-5; 7 nucleotides line up with TRBD1. J lost 0 bases, V lost 1 base, and 8 bases had no gene match. Germline-derived CDR1 and CDR2 are SGHTA and FQGNSA. The CDR3 length is 17 residues. This CDR3 is CASSLGWGTANQETQYF. CDR3 bases: TGTGCCAGCAGCTTAGGCTGGGGGACAGCGAACCAAGAGACCCAGTACTTC. Combining the CDR3 with reference TRBV7-2 and TRBJ2-5 gives the whole variable domain GAGVSQSPSNKVTEKGKDVELRCDPISGHTALYWYRQSLGQGLEFLIYFQGNSAPDKSGLPSDRFSAERTGGSVSTLTIQRTQQEDSAVYLCASSLGWGTANQETQYFGPGTRLLVL.